This T cell receptor beta chain was documented in a study of blood T cells in healthy people across ages. This clonotype was seen repeatedly, ten times or more. Its antigen is as yet unknown. Study-level points and caveats: Changes in expanded clonotypes were possibly confounded, as the CMV status of donors was unknown.

A J-beta primer mix and a sample-barcoded 5' primer were used in a second PCR of roughly 7 to 12 cycles. TCRdb re-called the 5' RACE reads through MiXCR, storing one row per CDR3 protein. Of roughly 650,000 distinct CDR3 sequences listed, about a third are singletons. Germline V gene sequence: CDR1 SGDLS, CDR2 YYNGEE. The CDR3 spans 16 residues. V was pared by 4 bases and J by 5 bases, with 7 bases of the junction left unmatched. The specimen was blood. The rearrangement uses TRBV9 and TRBJ2-1, with 12 bases that match TRBD2. The receptor's source is a woman older than 75 in good health. The chain's CDR3 is CASSPVGLAGNNEQFF. The CDR3 nucleotides read TGTGCCAGCAGCCCCGTTGGACTAGCGGGGAACAATGAGCAGTTCTTC. Looking up the rest from reference TRBV9 and TRBJ2-1 gives the full variable domain: DSGVTQTPKHLITATGQRVTLRCSPRSGDLSVYWYQQSLDQGLQFLIQYYNGEERAKGNILERFSAQQFPDLHSELNLSSLELGDSALYFCASSPVGLAGNNEQFFGPGTRLTVL.